This is a list of T cell receptor beta chains from one sample in a study of cytomegalovirus exposure and HLA in healthy donors. Some clones are missing from TCRdb's copy, which holds only in-frame ones; the method was immunoSEQ multiplex PCR. The sample records about 160,000 clones, roughly 80% being singletons. Specimen: PBMCs. These receptors all stem from a male donor in good health and CMV-seronegative. Both conserved end residues are part of each CDR3. Each record gives: CDR3 length, V gene, J gene, CDR3 protein.

>15|TRBV5-1|TRBJ1-2
CASSLVSGESQGYTF
>15|TRBV6-5|TRBJ2-1
CASRNGLAGGGEQFF
>15|TRBV28|TRBJ1-5
CASSYPGAGGQPQHF
>17|TRBV5-1|TRBJ1-6
CASRKVTAGMSNSPLHF
>14|TRBV28|TRBJ2-3
CASRLGLAGDTQYF
>12|TRBV29-1|TRBJ1-4
CSVGTDIEKLFF
>14|TRBV12-5|TRBJ2-7
CASGWGLAGDEQYF
>14|TRBV2|TRBJ1-2
CASSEWIRGYGYTF
>16|TRBV5-1|TRBJ1-1
CASSLDRTGAHAEAFF
>15|TRBV18|TRBJ1-2
CASSPPTGTTHGYTF
>14|TRBV5-8|TRBJ2-5
CASSLWTAQETQYF
>15|TRBV18|TRBJ1-1
CASSPGGSVNTEAFF
>13|TRBV6-5|TRBJ1-1
CASSLQRNTEAFF
>15|TRBV28|TRBJ2-5
CASDAGSGGLETQYF
>12|TRBV6-5|TRBJ2-1
CASSYGSRGWFF
>14|TRBV13|TRBJ1-6
CASSLGGQNSPLHF
>15|TRBV2|TRBJ1-6
CASSEEGPYNSPLHF
>14|TRBV7-2|TRBJ2-7
CASSLDYNSYEQYF
>18|TRBV28|TRBJ2-5
CASSLGGLAGARTETQYF
>15|TRBV5-1|TRBJ2-7
CASSLSQGGAEAQYF
>12|TRBV6-5|TRBJ1-1
CASSRDSAEAFF
>12|TRBV15|TRBJ2-5
CATSRPGGTQYF
>13|TRBV6-1|TRBJ2-5
CASSESGKETQYF
>16|TRBV7-6|TRBJ1-5
CASSFGGGRRNQPQHF
>17|TRBV19|TRBJ2-5
CASSIQRGGLWGETQYF